This entry is about one T cell receptor beta chain. Its antigen is not identified. This CDR3 contains 13 residues. The V gene lost 0 bases and the J gene lost 6 bases, with 9 bases spanning the gap. CDR1 is SGHDT and CDR2 is YYEEEE in the germline V gene. The data are from a study of T cells after yellow fever vaccination. TCRdb passed the 5' RACE reads through MiXCR, listing each CDR3 protein once. This sample has some 350,000 distinct CDR3 sequences, with roughly 4% found just once. Study-wide results and limits: Subsequent booster samples again held most clones from primary vaccination (nearly 98% CD4, nearly 90% CD8).

This receptor was taken from a man aged 18 to 29 who received the YFV17D yellow fever vaccine. The chain is built from TRBV5-6 and TRBJ1-1; perhaps TRBD1 as D (6 bases). The sample in question was PBMCs, obtained 5 days after the yellow fever booster vaccination. The CDR3 DNA reads TGTGCCAGCAGCTTGGTACAGGGCCCTGAAGCTTTCTTT. Its translation is CASSLVQGPEAFF.